The 16 T cell receptor beta chains below all came from one sample that was sequenced in a study of blood T cell repertoires in COVID-19 (dated by TCRdb to between 2020 and 2021). The protocol used for the library was the immunoSEQ multiplex PCR assay. TCRdb took this table from immuneACCESS and kept in-frame rearrangements with V and J called. Such tables lack part of the clones; where checked against another copy, unresolved V genes explain under half of the gap, and the rest is unexplained. The table for this sample lists approximately 150,000 clones; approximately 82% of them were counted only once. About 16% of the sample lies in the top ten. Source material: PBMCs or T cells enriched from blood (not recorded which). Every receptor here comes from a man in his fifties or sixties who had recovered from COVID-19.

This clone has more than one count but fewer than ten. CDR3 coding DNA: TGTGCCAGCAGCGTAGATGGCGGAGGAAACACCATATATTTT. Translating it yields CASSVDGGGNTIYF. This chain joins TRBV9 and TRBJ1-3; D not certain. Per the germline V gene, CDR1 is SGDLS and CDR2 is YYNGEE. Trimming pared 0 bases from V and 4 bases from J, leaving 8 bases between. The CDR3 is 14 amino acids.

The chain combines TRBV10-3 with TRBJ2-3; D not certain. The CDR3 runs to 12 residues. Germline V gives CDR1 ENHRY, CDR2 SYGVKD. V was shortened by 2 bases and J by 5 bases, with 5 bases between the two germline ends. In nucleotides, the CDR3 is TGTGCCATCAGTGAGCACTTAGATACGCAGTATTTT. Its translation: CAISEHLDTQYF.

This chain uses TRBV28 with TRBJ2-7; 7 bases line up with TRBD2. Per germline, CDR1 MDHEN and CDR2 SYDVKM. The CDR3 is 15 amino acids. The J segment lost 2 bases and the V segment lost 7 bases, leaving 11 bases of the junction unmatched. The CDR3 spells CASTLGRGIAYEQYF. Here the CDR3 DNA reads TGTGCCAGCACCCTAGGGCGGGGGATTGCCTACGAGCAGTACTTC.

The chain uses TRBV14 and TRBJ1-1, with 8 bases identical to TRBD1. Germline assignment: CDR1 SGHDN and CDR2 FVKESK. Trimming took 0 bases from V and 4 from J; bases not matched to a gene: 4. CDR3 length: 15 residues. CDR3 in amino acids: CASSQDMGQATEAFF. As DNA, the CDR3 is TGTGCCAGCAGCCAAGATATGGGACAGGCCACTGAAGCTTTCTTT.

V gene TRBV4-2 combines with J gene TRBJ1-2, with 7 bases fitting TRBD1. V shed 1 base, J shed 3 bases, and the junction held 8 bases outside the gene matches. Per the germline V gene, CDR1 is LGHNA and CDR2 is YNFKEQ. This CDR3 spans 16 amino acids. CDR3 sequence reads: CASSQVETGAHYGYTF. CDR3 coding DNA: TGTGCCAGCAGCCAAGTGGAAACAGGGGCGCACTATGGCTACACCTTC.

This chain connects TRBV12-3 or TRBV12-4 to TRBJ2-7; weak D call: TRBD1 (6 bases). The V and J ends lost 3 bases and 3 bases respectively, with 9 bases between them. The CDR3 spans 13 residues. In DNA, the CDR3 is TGTGCCAGCAGTTTGCAGGGGAACTACGAGCAGTACTTC. Its protein is CASSLQGNYEQYF.

V is TRBV2 and J is TRBJ1-4, with D possibly matching TRBD1 (6 bases). V gave up 5 bases and J gave up 0 bases, with 13 bases separating them. The CDR3 has 16 amino acids. Per germline, CDR1 SNHLY and CDR2 FYNNEI. The CDR3 coding sequence is TGTGCCAGCAGTTCAGACAGGCCTTCAACTAATGAAAAACTGTTTTTT. Translating gives CASSSDRPSTNEKLFF.

The rearrangement links TRBV10-2 to TRBJ2-5, with 10 bases that match TRBD2. The CDR3 sequence is 13 residues long. Losses at the gene ends were 8 bases for V and 4 bases for J; bases not matched to a gene: 4. CDR1 and CDR2 from the germline V gene are WSHSY and SAAADI. CDR3 in amino acids: CASRLAGAETQYF. Written as DNA, the CDR3 is TGCGCCAGCCGCCTAGCGGGGGCAGAGACCCAGTACTTC.

The chain couples TRBV18 to TRBJ1-4; D not resolved. V lost 2 bases to trimming and J lost 5 bases, with 12 bases between them. The CDR3 is 15 residues long. Per germline, CDR1 KGHSH and CDR2 LQKENI. The CDR3 nucleotides are TGTGCCAGCTCACCAGGAGGCGGCGGCAATGAAAAACTGTTTTTT. Protein product: CASSPGGGGNEKLFF. The whole variable domain, remainder taken from reference TRBV18 and TRBJ1-4, is NAGVMQNPRHLVRRRGQEARLRCSPMKGHSHVYWYRQLPEEGLKFMVYLQKENIIDESGMPKERFSAEFPKEGPSILRIQQVVRGDSAAYFCASSPGGGGNEKLFFGSGTQLSVL.

The rearrangement links TRBV3-1 (or the pseudogene TRBV3-2) to TRBJ1-1, with D tentatively TRBD1 (5 bases). Germline V gene lookup returns CDR1 LGHDT and CDR2 YNNKEL (reference sequence). The CDR3 runs to 13 residues. V lost 5 bases, J lost 5 bases, and 12 bases lay in between. CDR3 amino acids: CASSYQGNTEAFF. The CDR3 bases are TGTGCCAGCAGCTATCAGGGCAATACTGAAGCTTTCTTT.

This CDR3 reads CASSLIQGLNTEAFF. The CDR3 DNA follows: TGTGCCAGCAGCTTAATACAGGGCCTGAACACTGAAGCTTTCTTT. The chain has TRBV7-9 and TRBJ1-1; the D gene is possibly TRBD1 (6 bases). This CDR3 spans 15 amino acids. V lost 2 bases and J 0 bases, leaving 10 bases between the germline ends. CDR1 and CDR2 (germline): SEHNR, FQNEAQ (reference sequence).

V is TRBV2 and J is TRBJ1-2, with D perhaps TRBD1 (6 bases). The germline CDR1 and CDR2 sequences are SNHLY and FYNNEI. The CDR3 length is 15 residues. Trimming removed 4 bases from V and 4 bases from J, with 16 bases in between. Here the CDR3 reads CASSVEGGGSYGYTF. The CDR3 region has the DNA TGTGCCAGCAGTGTTGAAGGGGGTGGATCCTATGGCTACACCTTC.

This clone has a single count. This chain uses TRBV10-3 with TRBJ1-1; D uncertain. Trimming stripped 2 bases from V and 0 bases from J, with 16 bases between. Looked up from germline, CDR1 is ENHRY and CDR2 is SYGVKD. The CDR3 loop spans 17 amino acids. As DNA, the CDR3 is TGTGCCATCAGTGAGAAAGAATGGGCGCCGATGAACACTGAAGCTTTCTTT. The encoded protein is CAISEKEWAPMNTEAFF.

This chain uses TRBV10-2 with TRBJ2-7; TRBD2 aligns across 12 bases. Germline CDR1 reads WSHSY; CDR2 reads SAAADI. The V gene end was trimmed by 9 bases and the J gene end by 2 bases; junction bases not matched to a gene: 5. This CDR3 comprises 14 residues. The CDR3 sequence: CASKGLAGPYEQYF. The CDR3 DNA follows: TGCGCCAGTAAGGGACTAGCGGGCCCCTACGAGCAGTACTTC.

V and J are TRBV7-9 and TRBJ1-1; 7 bases align to TRBD1. From germline, CDR1 is SEHNR and CDR2 FQNEAQ (reference sequence). The CDR3 has 14 residues. Trimming cost V 0 bases and J 5 bases; bases outside gene matches: 3. The CDR3 DNA is TGTGCCAGCAGCTTAGCGGGACAGTATACTGAAGCTTTCTTT. Translated, it gives CASSLAGQYTEAFF.

J is TRBJ1-2 and V is TRBV30, with 9 bases matching TRBD1. Germline V gene data show CDR1 as GTSNPN and CDR2 as SVGIG (reference sequence). The CDR3 is 14 residues long. V gave up 7 bases and J gave up 2 bases; unmatched junction bases: 8. CDR3 DNA: TGTGCCTTCGTCTACAGGGGGCTCAACTATGGCTACACCTTC. It encodes CAFVYRGLNYGYTF.